A single sample is the source of the 21 T cell receptor beta chains below, sequenced in a study of control samples from healthy donors and cancer patients. The table came from immunoSEQ multiplex PCR; TCRdb's copy has only in-frame clones and leaves some out. The data show tens of thousands of clones, about nine tenths seen once. The specimen sequenced was PBMCs. These receptors came from a man aged 50 to 60 with head and neck cancer.

The V and J genes are TRBV6-5 and TRBJ2-2; perhaps TRBD1 as D (6 bases). The CDR3 is 13 residues long. The germline V gene encodes CDR1 MNHEY and CDR2 SVGAGI. V was cut by 7 bases and J by 6 bases, with 12 bases left in between. The CDR3 DNA follows: TGTGCCAGCAAACAGGGTAGCGCCGGGGAGCTGTTTTTT. The encoded protein is CASKQGSAGELFF.

The genes are TRBV28 and TRBJ2-2, with D perhaps TRBD2 (5 bases). CDR1 is MDHEN, CDR2 SYDVKM, per germline. The V end was cut by 8 bases, the J end by 6 bases, with 13 bases between. The CDR3 consists of 13 residues. The CDR3 region has the DNA TGTGCCAGCGTGGAGGTATTGTCCGGGGAGCTGTTTTTT. This gives the protein CASVEVLSGELFF. Supplemented by reference TRBV28 and TRBJ2-2, the full variable domain reads DVKVTQSSRYLVKRTGEKVFLECVQDMDHENMFWYRQDPGLGLRLIYFSYDVKMKEKGDIPEGYSVSREKKERFSLILESASTNQTSMYLCASVEVLSGELFFGEGSRLTVL.

The J gene is TRBJ1-3, the V gene TRBV5-6; no clear D. Germline CDR1 is SGHDT and CDR2 is YYEEEE. V was cut by 2 bases and J by 5 bases, with 11 bases left in between. CDR3 length: 14 amino acids. The CDR3 coding sequence is TGTGCCAGCAGCTTTAGGATTCTGAGAAACACCATATATTTT. Amino acid sequence: CASSFRILRNTIYF.

The rearrangement joins TRBV30 to TRBJ1-4; D remains ambiguous. CDR1 and CDR2 (germline): GTSNPN, SVGIG (reference sequence). The CDR3 loop spans 14 amino acids. V lost 3 bases, J lost 2 bases, and 10 bases lay in between. CDR3 amino acids: CAWRDLGTNEKLFF. The CDR3 bases are TGTGCCTGGAGAGACCTCGGGACTAATGAAAAACTGTTTTTT. Drawing the rest from reference TRBV30 and TRBJ1-4, the complete variable domain is SQTIHQWPATLVQPVGSPLSLECTVEGTSNPNLYWYRQAAGRGLQLLFYSVGIGQISSEVPQNLSASRPQDRQFILSSKKLLLSDSGFYLCAWRDLGTNEKLFFGSGTQLSVL.

J is TRBJ2-7 and V is TRBV10-3, with 8 nucleotides matching TRBD2. V was pared by 2 bases and J by 4 bases, with 4 bases of the junction left unmatched. From germline, CDR1 is ENHRY and CDR2 SYGVKD. This CDR3 has 14 amino acids. DNA for the CDR3: TGTGCCATCAGTGAGGTCGGGGGGGCGTACGAGCAGTACTTC. This sequence encodes CAISEVGGAYEQYF.

The CDR3 region is CASSQDGRLGGYTF. The CDR3 DNA follows: TGTGCCAGCAGCCAAGATGGCAGGCTGGGAGGCTACACCTTC. The rearrangement joins TRBV3-1 (or the pseudogene TRBV3-2) to TRBJ1-2; no definite D call. CDR1 is LGHDT and CDR2 is YNNKEL in the germline V gene (reference sequence). V gave up 0 bases and J gave up 8 bases, with 13 bases separating them. This CDR3 is built from 14 residues.

This clone was counted only a few times. The chain carries TRBV6-5 and TRBJ2-7, with 9 positions matching TRBD1. This CDR3 spans 13 amino acids. CDR1 and CDR2 from the germline V gene are MNHEY and SVGAGI. With V trimmed by 2 bases and J by 5 bases, 1 base remained unmatched. The CDR3 region is CASSYGTGNEQYF. As DNA, the CDR3 is TGTGCCAGCAGTTACGGGACAGGGAACGAGCAGTACTTC.

This clone came up a few times. The chain combines TRBV10-2 with TRBJ2-5; TRBD1 aligns across 10 bases. Unmatched junction bases numbered 4, after V lost 4 bases and J lost 2 bases. This CDR3 has 15 amino acids. Germline CDR1 reads WSHSY; CDR2 reads SAAADI. The CDR3 DNA reads as TGCGCCAGCAGTGCAATGGACAGGGGGCAAGAGACCCAGTACTTC. Translating it yields CASSAMDRGQETQYF.

V gene TRBV4-1 combines with J gene TRBJ2-7, with TRBD1 identical over 8 bases. Trimming removed 3 bases from V and 2 bases from J; junction bases left unmatched: 6. In germline, CDR1 is MGHRA, CDR2 YSYEKL. This CDR3 comprises 15 residues. In DNA, the CDR3 is TGCGCCAGCAGCCAGGGACAGGATCCCACCTACGAGCAGTACTTC. Its translation: CASSQGQDPTYEQYF.

This chain joins TRBV9 and TRBJ2-1, with 7 bases that match TRBD1. Unmatched junction bases numbered 8, after V lost 4 bases and J lost 4 bases. From germline, CDR1 is SGDLS and CDR2 YYNGEE. This CDR3 is 15 amino acids long. For the CDR3, the DNA is TGTGCCAGCAGCTTAGGGACAGTCCTTTACAATGAGCAGTTCTTC. Translated, it gives CASSLGTVLYNEQFF.

The CDR3 coding sequence is TGTGCCAGTAGTATCGCTGAAAAACTGTTTTTT. This encodes CASSIAEKLFF. V is TRBV19 and J is TRBJ1-4; D is unclear. V was shortened by 3 bases and J by 7 bases, with 3 bases between the two germline ends. Germline V gives CDR1 LNHDA, CDR2 SQIVND (reference sequence). This CDR3 has 11 residues.

The J gene is TRBJ2-5, the V gene TRBV4-1; 8 nucleotides match TRBD2. V shed 3 bases and J 2 bases; nucleotides not matched to a gene: 8. The germline V gene encodes CDR1 MGHRA and CDR2 YSYEKL. CDR3 length: 16 amino acids. The CDR3 sequence: CASSHAGGPPQETQYF. Written as DNA, the CDR3 is TGCGCCAGCAGCCATGCGGGGGGCCCCCCTCAAGAGACCCAGTACTTC.

The chain joins TRBV27 to TRBJ2-7; 7 bases are shared with TRBD1. Trimming took 4 bases from V and 3 from J; bases not matched to a gene: 6. Germline V gene sequence: CDR1 MNHEY, CDR2 SMNVEV (reference sequence). CDR3 length equals 14 residues. CDR3 coding DNA: TGTGCCAGCAGTTACCTCCGGACAGGCTACGAGCAGTACTTC. Translation: CASSYLRTGYEQYF.

The chain employs TRBV7-3 and TRBJ1-6; tentative D call: TRBD1 (5 bases). The germline V and J ends were trimmed by 0 bases and 2 bases, with 14 bases remaining between them. The germline V gene has CDR1 SGHTA and CDR2 FQGTGA. The CDR3 spans 18 residues. For the CDR3, the DNA is TGTGCCAGCAGCTTAACCCCGAGGGGCGATCCCTATAATTCACCCCTCCACTTT. Its protein is CASSLTPRGDPYNSPLHF.

V gene TRBV9 combines with J gene TRBJ2-3; D unresolved. Germline lookup yields CDR1 SGDLS and CDR2 YYNGEE. The CDR3 loop spans 12 amino acids. Trimming left V 4 bases short and J 0 bases short, with 3 bases between. CDR3 nucleotide sequence: TGTGCCAGCAGCCCAAGCACAGATACGCAGTATTTT. This gives the protein CASSPSTDTQYF.

This sequence joins TRBV30 and TRBJ2-1; D assignment may be TRBD1 or TRBD2 (5 bases each). V dropped 2 bases and J dropped 8 bases, with 25 bases sitting between them. The germline CDR1 and CDR2 sequences are GTSNPN and SVGIG (reference sequence). The CDR3 loop spans 17 amino acids. CDR3 amino acids: CAWSRGRFGIGLDEQFF. The DNA for the CDR3 is TGTGCCTGGAGTCGGGGCAGGTTCGGAATCGGCCTCGATGAGCAGTTCTTC.

V gene TRBV7-2 combines with J gene TRBJ2-5, with D perhaps TRBD1 or TRBD2 (7 bases each). Germline assignment: CDR1 SGHTA and CDR2 FQGNSA. The CDR3 length is 16 residues. The V end was cut by 2 bases, the J end by 5 bases, with 18 bases between. The CDR3 region has the DNA TGTGCCAGCAGCTTACCCCAGGGGGGGGTTGATGAGACCCAGTACTTC. It codes for CASSLPQGGVDETQYF.

This clone was seen a single time. Other nucleotide sequences in the sample specify the same CDR3. This sequence joins TRBV2 and TRBJ2-2; no firm D call. The CDR3 extends over 13 amino acids. With 2 bases removed from V and 5 bases from J, the gap between germline ends came to 6 bases. Germline V gene data show CDR1 as SNHLY and CDR2 as FYNNEI. CDR3: CASSELETGELFF. The CDR3, as DNA: TGTGCCAGCAGTGAACTTGAAACCGGGGAGCTGTTTTTT.

The table lists this clone with a count of one. This chain joins TRBV4-3 and TRBJ2-3; 9 bases match TRBD2. The trim removed 0 bases at V and 5 bases at J, leaving 6 bases unmatched. Per the germline V gene, CDR1 is LGHNA and CDR2 is YSLEER. This CDR3 contains 16 residues. The CDR3 sequence: CASSQEGAGGRDTQYF. CDR3 bases: TGCGCCAGCAGCCAAGAAGGAGCGGGGGGCCGAGATACGCAGTATTTT.

The chain is built from TRBV4-2 and TRBJ1-1; 10 nucleotides align to TRBD1. Germline values: CDR1 LGHNA, CDR2 YNFKEQ. This CDR3 has 15 amino acids. Trimming cost V 1 base and J 3 bases; bases outside gene matches: 2. This CDR3 reads CASSQGQGADTEAFF. The CDR3 DNA reads TGTGCCAGCAGCCAAGGACAGGGGGCGGACACTGAAGCTTTCTTT.

The chain joins TRBV5-8 to TRBJ1-5; D is undetermined. Germline V gene data show CDR1 as SGHTS and CDR2 as YDEGEE. CDR3 size: 14 residues. V was pared by 4 bases and J by 0 bases, with 8 bases between. The CDR3 DNA reads as TGTGCCAGCAGCGCGAGCCTTAGCAATCAGCCCCAGCATTTT. Protein: CASSASLSNQPQHF. Looking up the rest from reference TRBV5-8 and TRBJ1-5 gives the full variable domain: EAGVTQSPTHLIKTRGQQATLRCSPISGHTSVYWYQQALGLGLQFLLWYDEGEERNRGNFPPRFSGRQFPNYSSELNVNALELEDSALYLCASSASLSNQPQHFGDGTRLSIL.